What follows are 3 T cell receptor beta chains derived from one specimen sequenced in a study of regulatory T cells in long-lasting Graves disease. Regarding time point: newly diagnosed GD, antithyroid drugs for less than 3 months. PBMC RNA served as the TCR library source. In building TCR beta libraries, iRepertoire HTBI primers were used together with Arm-PCR of CDR3 regions. Via MiXCR, TCRdb re-called the multiplex PCR reads, giving one row per CDR3 protein. The profile shows roughly 380,000 distinct CDR3 sequences, roughly 15% of them singletons. Source: peripheral blood mononuclear cells (PBMCs), taken at new diagnosis, from a patient treated with antithyroid drugs. These receptor sequences come from a female donor with Graves disease.

This clonotype was recorded a few times. A much larger clone is a single base away; this may be a read error. The chain joins TRBV28 to TRBJ1-2; tentative D call: TRBD1 (6 bases). This CDR3 is built from 15 residues. Germline-derived CDR1 and CDR2 are MDHEN and SYDVKM. CDR3 loop: CASRNQGLPNYSYTF. CDR3 bases: TGTGCCAGCAGAAACCAGGGGCTACCTAACTATAGCTACACCTTC.

The table lists this clonotype with many counts. The chain joins TRBV12-3 or TRBV12-4 to TRBJ2-2; D might be TRBD1 (6 bases). Deletions cut 4 bases from V and 1 base from J, with 10 bases between. The CDR3 has 15 residues. The CDR3 loop reads CASSYGQKNTGELFF. The CDR3 bases are TGTGCCAGCAGTTACGGACAGAAGAACACCGGGGAGCTGTTTTTT.

This clonotype was seen at least ten times. The chain employs TRBV5-1 and TRBJ2-1, with 9 positions matching TRBD1. Per germline, CDR1 SGHRS and CDR2 YFSETQ. Trimming cost V 3 bases and J 4 bases; bases outside gene matches: 11. This CDR3 has 17 amino acids. The CDR3 is CASSWHPVGQGYNEQFF. CDR3 sequence (DNA): TGCGCCAGCAGCTGGCATCCGGTGGGACAGGGTTACAATGAGCAGTTCTTC.